The 5 T cell receptor beta chains below come from one sample, sequenced in a study of T cells in Graves' hyperthyroidism and ophthalmopathy. RNA transcripts were the template for amplifying TCR beta CDR3 regions. The HTBI primer set drove a first-round RT-PCR of the TCR CDR3. TCRdb used MiXCR to reprocess the multiplex PCR reads, holding one entry per CDR3 protein. The sample holds 500,000 to 650,000 distinct CDR3 sequences; 15% to 20% are singletons and the top ten take 15% to 20%. The material sequenced was blood. These receptors all come from a woman under 30 with Graves' ophthalmopathy.

The chain links TRBV5-1 to TRBJ2-1; 12 bases align to TRBD1. V lost 5 bases to trimming and J lost 5 bases; unmatched junction nucleotides: 5. CDR3 length: 15 residues. CDR1 is SGHRS and CDR2 is YFSETQ in the germline V gene. CDR3 nucleotides: TGCGCCAGCAGTCGAGGGACAGGGGGCAACAATGAGCAGTTCTTC. The encoded protein is CASSRGTGGNNEQFF.

The chain links TRBV20-1 to TRBJ2-1; D is unresolved. With 6 bases removed from V and 0 bases from J, the gap between germline ends came to 12 bases. Looked up from germline, CDR1 is DFQATT and CDR2 is SNEGSKA (reference sequence). This CDR3 region has 14 residues. This chain's CDR3 is CSAPGPSSYNEQFF. CDR3 nucleotides: TGCAGTGCCCCAGGACCGTCCTCCTACAATGAGCAGTTCTTC.

This clonotype was observed a handful of times. The CDR3 region is CAWGTSGYEQYF. Here the CDR3 DNA reads TGTGCCTGGGGTACTAGCGGTTACGAGCAGTACTTC. This chain links TRBV30 with TRBJ2-7, with 8 bases fitting TRBD2. Germline values: CDR1 GTSNPN, CDR2 SVGIG (reference sequence). The CDR3 length is 12 residues. The V gene end was trimmed by 5 bases and the J gene end by 4 bases; junction bases not matched to a gene: 4.

This clonotype has at least ten counts. The chain is built from TRBV30 and TRBJ2-3, with 8 nucleotides matching TRBD2. CDR1 and CDR2 (germline): GTSNPN, SVGIG (reference sequence). The CDR3 has 13 amino acids. V lost 2 bases, J lost 8 bases, and 6 bases stayed unmatched. The CDR3 loop reads CAWSQTSEGTQYF. CDR3 in DNA: TGTGCCTGGAGTCAGACTAGCGAGGGTACGCAGTATTTT.

The V call is TRBV29-1, the J call TRBJ2-2; D unresolved. The CDR3 spans 13 residues. The V end lost 1 base, the J end lost 6 bases, and 9 bases lay between the germline ends. Germline V gives CDR1 SQVTM, CDR2 ANQGSEA. Here the CDR3 DNA reads TGCAGCGTTGAAGGGATGGTGCCCGGGGAGCTGTTTTTT. Its translation is CSVEGMVPGELFF.